Sequencing of this T cell receptor (beta chain) was carried out in a study of blood T cell repertoires in COVID-19. Trimming took off 0 bases at V and 1 base at J, with 7 bases between the two ends. Looked up from germline, CDR1 is MNHEY and CDR2 is SVGAGI. The CDR3 extends over 15 amino acids. Produced via immunoSEQ multiplex PCR; TCRdb's table is partial and in-frame only. This sample carries just over 300,000 clones, about nine tenths of them seen once, and the ten largest clones take approximately 9.8%. The sequenced sample was PBMCs or T cells enriched from blood (not recorded which). This sequence joins TRBV6-5 and TRBJ1-3; D is unresolved. The sequence derives from a woman in her 40s who had recovered from COVID-19. As DNA, the CDR3 is TGTGCCAGCAGTTACTCGGAGAATTCTGGAAACACCATATATTTT. It specifies CASSYSENSGNTIYF.